Listed here are 32 T cell receptor beta chains from one sample, sequenced in a study of cytomegalovirus exposure and HLA in healthy donors. PCR used 60 Vbeta primers and 13 Jbeta primers. Sequenced by immunoSEQ multiplex PCR; TCRdb stores in-frame clones only, minus some. The sample data list 70,000 or so clones. The sequenced material came from PBMCs. The source is a female donor in good health and CMV-seropositive.

V gene TRBV10-3 combines with J gene TRBJ1-1, with D tentatively TRBD1 (6 bases). V gave up 1 base and J gave up 4 bases, with 16 bases separating them. The CDR3 is 16 residues long. Germline loops: CDR1 ENHRY, CDR2 SYGVKD. DNA for the CDR3: TGTGCCATCAGTGAGTTATTTAGAGACAGGAGCACTGAAGCTTTCTTT. Its translation: CAISELFRDRSTEAFF.

This chain joins TRBV7-9 and TRBJ1-2; 12 bases match TRBD1. The CDR3 length is 14 residues. Germline assignment: CDR1 SEHNR and CDR2 FQNEAQ (reference sequence). Trimming took 5 bases from V and 8 from J; bases not matched to a gene: 6. In DNA, the CDR3 is TGTGCCAGCAGCGCGGGACAGGGGGCGATAGGCTACACCTTC. Residues: CASSAGQGAIGYTF.

The chain links TRBV4-3 to TRBJ1-4, with TRBD1 matching 7 bases. V dropped 4 bases and J dropped 4; count of bases not matched to a gene: 12. CDR3 length equals 17 residues. Per the germline V gene, CDR1 is LGHNA and CDR2 is YSLEER. CDR3: CASSPSQVPGGNEKLFF. The CDR3 DNA sequence: TGCGCCAGCAGCCCAAGCCAAGTACCAGGGGGTAATGAAAAACTGTTTTTT.

The chain joins TRBV27 to TRBJ1-1; the D is unclear. Trimming pared 2 bases from V and 0 bases from J, leaving 7 bases between. This CDR3 contains 14 residues. Germline V gives CDR1 MNHEY, CDR2 SMNVEV (reference sequence). The CDR3 DNA reads TGTGCCAGCAGTTTACGGGGATTGAACACTGAAGCTTTCTTT. Residues: CASSLRGLNTEAFF.

The CDR3 region has the DNA TGCAGTGCTAGAGTCAACTACGAGCAGTACTTC. It translates to CSARVNYEQYF. The chain couples TRBV20-1 to TRBJ2-7; D is unclear. There are 11 residues in the CDR3. Trimming removed 1 base at V and 3 bases at J, with 4 bases between. Per the germline V gene, CDR1 is DFQATT and CDR2 is SNEGSKA (reference sequence).

V is TRBV4-3 and J is TRBJ1-1; D is unclear. CDR1 is LGHNA and CDR2 is YSLEER in the germline V gene. The CDR3 loop spans 15 amino acids. With 0 bases removed from V and 2 bases from J, the gap between germline ends came to 10 bases. DNA of the CDR3: TGCGCCAGCAGCCAAGATCTGGCAGTCAACACTGAAGCTTTCTTT. It encodes CASSQDLAVNTEAFF.

This chain links TRBV6-1 with TRBJ2-7, with no clear D. CDR1 is MNHNS and CDR2 is SASEGT in the germline V gene. The CDR3 spans 11 residues. Trimming pared 7 bases from V and 6 bases from J, leaving 10 bases between. This chain's CDR3 is CASIETGEQYF. Here the CDR3 DNA reads TGTGCCAGCATAGAAACCGGCGAGCAGTACTTC.

The chain links TRBV6-1 to TRBJ1-2; D is possibly TRBD1 (5 bases). This CDR3 has 14 amino acids. V was cut by 4 bases and J by 4 bases, with 13 bases left in between. Germline values: CDR1 MNHNS, CDR2 SASEGT. This CDR3 reads CASSAIRGSYGYTF. The CDR3 bases are TGTGCCAGCAGTGCCATTAGGGGCTCCTATGGCTACACCTTC.

J is TRBJ2-7 and V is TRBV20-1; D is uncertain. V gave up 2 bases and J gave up 2 bases, with 4 bases separating them. Germline V gene data show CDR1 as DFQATT and CDR2 as SNEGSKA (reference sequence). This CDR3 comprises 11 residues. CDR3: CSARPAYEQYF. The CDR3 coding sequence is TGCAGTGCTAGACCAGCCTACGAGCAGTACTTC.

The V call is TRBV29-1, the J call TRBJ1-2; tentative D call: TRBD1 (5 bases). Trimming stripped 2 bases from V and 4 bases from J, with 20 bases between. Germline values: CDR1 SQVTM, CDR2 ANQGSEA. This CDR3 comprises 16 residues. The CDR3: CSVEPEILTVSYGYTF. CDR3 nucleotides: TGCAGCGTTGAACCGGAAATCTTGACAGTATCCTATGGCTACACCTTC.

The chain links TRBV14 to TRBJ1-1; TRBD1 agrees at 7 bases. Germline V gives CDR1 SGHDN, CDR2 FVKESK. The junction had 7 bases not matched to a gene; V was cut back by 5 bases and J by 4 bases. The CDR3 length is 14 residues. The CDR3 coding sequence is TGTGCCAGCAGCGAACGACAGGGTCTCACTGAAGCTTTCTTT. Protein: CASSERQGLTEAFF.

The genes are TRBV5-1 and TRBJ1-2, with a tentative D call TRBD1 (5 bases). CDR3 size: 15 residues. Looked up from germline, CDR1 is SGHRS and CDR2 is YFSETQ. Trimming removed 0 bases from V and 4 bases from J, with 13 bases in between. The DNA for the CDR3 is TGCGCCAGCAGCTTGGAAGCGGGGGAGATCTATGGCTACACCTTC. Protein: CASSLEAGEIYGYTF.

The chain is built from TRBV19 and TRBJ2-1; TRBD1 aligns across 10 bases. Unmatched junction bases numbered 4, after V lost 5 bases and J lost 6 bases. CDR3 length: 14 amino acids. The germline CDR1 and CDR2 sequences are LNHDA and SQIVND (reference sequence). CDR3 residues: CASSSGTGANEQFF. The CDR3 DNA reads as TGTGCCAGTAGTTCCGGGACAGGGGCCAATGAGCAGTTCTTC.

This chain joins TRBV30 and TRBJ1-2, with a possible D match to TRBD1 (6 bases). Germline assignment: CDR1 GTSNPN and CDR2 SVGIG (reference sequence). This CDR3 contains 14 residues. Trimming stripped 0 bases from V and 8 bases from J, with 16 bases between. CDR3 in amino acids: CAWSVGGVQGGYTF. The DNA for the CDR3 is TGTGCCTGGAGTGTTGGGGGGGTACAGGGAGGCTACACCTTC.

The chain joins TRBV4-2 to TRBJ1-1, with 8 bases fitting TRBD1. The germline CDR1 and CDR2 sequences are LGHNA and YNFKEQ. The CDR3 extends over 17 amino acids. Losses at the gene ends were 0 bases for V and 3 bases for J; bases not matched to a gene: 9. Here the CDR3 DNA reads TGTGCCAGCAGCCAAGAGGAGAACAGGGGGGTTGACACTGAAGCTTTCTTT. Encoded protein: CASSQEENRGVDTEAFF.

The gene calls are TRBV9 and TRBJ1-4, with 7 bases matching TRBD1. Germline CDR1 SGDLS, CDR2 YYNGEE. J was trimmed by 5 bases and V by 4 bases; bases with no gene match: 14. CDR3 size: 17 residues. The CDR3 DNA follows: TGTGCCAGCAGCCCCCGGACAGGAGAGACCCAAAATGAAAAACTGTTTTTT. This codes for CASSPRTGETQNEKLFF. Supplemented by reference TRBV9 and TRBJ1-4, the full variable domain reads DSGVTQTPKHLITATGQRVTLRCSPRSGDLSVYWYQQSLDQGLQFLIQYYNGEERAKGNILERFSAQQFPDLHSELNLSSLELGDSALYFCASSPRTGETQNEKLFFGSGTQLSVL.

This chain links TRBV2 with TRBJ2-5; TRBD1 matches 7 bases. Per germline, CDR1 SNHLY and CDR2 FYNNEI. The CDR3 has 11 residues. With 9 bases clipped from V and 5 bases from J, the junction kept 3 bases outside the gene matches. The CDR3 DNA reads TGTGCCAGACTACAGGGGGAGACCCAGTACTTC. This translates into CARLQGETQYF.

The genes are TRBV4-3 and TRBJ2-7; 13 nucleotides agree with TRBD2. Germline V gene sequence: CDR1 LGHNA, CDR2 YSLEER. The CDR3 totals 15 residues. The J segment lost 5 bases and the V segment lost 3 bases, leaving 4 bases of the junction unmatched. In DNA form, the CDR3 reads TGCGCCAGCAGCCAGGGGACTAGCGGGACCGACGAGCAGTACTTC. Protein sequence: CASSQGTSGTDEQYF.

The gene calls are TRBV5-3 and TRBJ2-3, with no clear D. TRBV5-3 is an open reading frame whose function is uncertain. This CDR3 is 11 amino acids long. V was clipped by 6 bases and J by 2 bases, with 4 bases between them. The CDR3 bases are TGTGCCAGAATAATCACAGATACGCAGTATTTT. Translation: CARIITDTQYF.

The chain is built from TRBV19 and TRBJ1-2, with 10 nucleotides matching TRBD1. Trimming removed 0 bases from V and 0 bases from J; junction bases left unmatched: 4. The CDR3 covers 17 residues. Germline V gene sequence: CDR1 LNHDA, CDR2 SQIVND (reference sequence). The CDR3 sequence is CASSIDRTGGANYGYTF. The CDR3 nucleotides read TGTGCCAGTAGTATAGACCGGACAGGGGGAGCTAACTATGGCTACACCTTC.

The chain couples TRBV19 to TRBJ2-6, with D uncertain. Trimming took off 5 bases at V and 0 bases at J, with 11 bases between the two ends. The CDR3 has 16 residues. Germline CDR1 reads LNHDA; CDR2 reads SQIVND (reference sequence). CDR3 DNA sequence: TGTGCCAGTAGTGGCAGATCCCCCTCTGGGGCCAACGTCCTGACTTTC. This gives the protein CASSGRSPSGANVLTF. Full variable domain (rest looked up from reference TRBV19 and TRBJ2-6): DGGITQSPKYLFRKEGQNVTLSCEQNLNHDAMYWYRQDPGQGLRLIYYSQIVNDFQKGDIAEGYSVSREKKESFPLTVTSAQKNPTAFYLCASSGRSPSGANVLTFGAGSRLTVL.

The chain is built from TRBV19 and TRBJ1-1; 7 bases are shared with TRBD1. CDR1 is LNHDA and CDR2 is SQIVND in the germline V gene (reference sequence). The CDR3 covers 14 residues. V trimming: 3 bases; J trimming: 13 bases; junction bases outside the gene matches: 14. CDR3 DNA: TGTGCCAGTAGTATGACAGGGTTCGCTGCTCTAGATTTCTTT. Amino acids: CASSMTGFAALDFF.

The V call is TRBV5-1, the J call TRBJ1-2; no firm D call. Germline CDR1 and CDR2: SGHRS and YFSETQ. Trimming removed 1 base from V and 0 bases from J, with 4 bases in between. CDR3 length equals 13 residues. The CDR3 reads CASSLTSNYGYTF. The DNA for the CDR3 is TGCGCCAGCAGCTTGACATCTAACTATGGCTACACCTTC.

The rearrangement uses TRBV7-6 and TRBJ1-1, with D unresolved. V was pared by 2 bases and J by 4 bases, with 8 bases between. The CDR3 is 13 amino acids. Germline CDR1 and CDR2: SGHVS and FNYEAQ. The CDR3 DNA follows: TGTGCCAGCAGCTTATCCCCCAGCACTGAAGCTTTCTTT. As protein: CASSLSPSTEAFF.

This rearrangement joins TRBV28 to TRBJ2-1; 9 bases map to TRBD2. The CDR3 totals 15 residues. Germline V gives CDR1 MDHEN, CDR2 SYDVKM. J lost 4 bases, V lost 5 bases, and 6 bases had no gene match. CDR3 amino acids: CASSGGLAKYNEQFF. Written as DNA, the CDR3 is TGTGCCAGCAGTGGGGGACTAGCAAAATACAATGAGCAGTTCTTC.

This chain connects TRBV4-1 to TRBJ1-2, with a possible D match to TRBD1 (5 bases). V shed 4 bases and J shed 6 bases, with 18 bases lying between them. Looked up from germline, CDR1 is MGHRA and CDR2 is YSYEKL. The CDR3 sequence is 15 residues long. The CDR3: CASSLEDPGVNGYTF. CDR3 nucleotides: TGCGCCAGCAGCCTAGAGGACCCGGGGGTGAATGGCTACACCTTC.

The chain combines TRBV29-1 with TRBJ1-1; TRBD1 aligns across 8 bases. Germline values: CDR1 SQVTM, CDR2 ANQGSEA. The CDR3 is 13 residues long. The V segment lost 1 base and the J segment 5 bases; nucleotides outside the gene matches: 3. The CDR3 nucleotides are TGCAGCGTTGAAGGTCAGGGGGCGACTGAAGCTTTCTTT. This translates into CSVEGQGATEAFF.

As concerns this clone: Relative to the germline gene, one junction end is altered; a read error may explain this. The rearrangement uses TRBV6-5 and TRBJ2-3; 8 nucleotides match TRBD2. Germline CDR1 is MNHEY and CDR2 is SVGAGI. This CDR3 has 13 residues. CDR3 DNA: TGTGCCAGCAGTCTAGCGGGTACAGATAAGCAGTATTTT. Its protein is CASSLAGTDKQYF.

The chain links TRBV4-3 to TRBJ1-2, with 8 bases identical to TRBD1. Germline values: CDR1 LGHNA, CDR2 YSLEER. After removal of 1 base from V and 0 bases from J, the junction contained 4 bases not matched to a gene. This CDR3 is 16 amino acids long. The CDR3 is CASSQGTGRANYGYTF. For the CDR3, the DNA is TGCGCCAGCAGCCAAGGGACAGGGAGAGCTAACTATGGCTACACCTTC.

V and J are TRBV18 and TRBJ2-3; TRBD1 matches at 10 bases. The CDR3 loop spans 14 amino acids. Losses at the gene ends were 3 bases for V and 5 bases for J; bases not matched to a gene: 2. Looked up from germline, CDR1 is KGHSH and CDR2 is LQKENI. CDR3 DNA sequence: TGTGCCAGCTCACCCGACAGGGGGCGAGATACGCAGTATTTT. Protein product: CASSPDRGRDTQYF.

The chain uses TRBV7-9 and TRBJ1-2, with TRBD1 as a possible D gene (5 bases). Germline CDR1 SEHNR, CDR2 FQNEAQ (reference sequence). The CDR3 spans 17 residues. V gave up 5 bases and J gave up 5 bases, with 24 bases separating them. The CDR3 region is CASSPGGYFRATYGYTF. The CDR3 bases are TGTGCCAGCAGCCCGGGGGGGTATTTTCGTGCCACTTATGGCTACACCTTC.

The V and J genes are TRBV4-1 and TRBJ1-1; 8 bases align to TRBD1. Germline values: CDR1 MGHRA, CDR2 YSYEKL. Trimming cost V 0 bases and J 1 base; bases outside gene matches: 1. This CDR3 is 15 amino acids long. As DNA, the CDR3 is TGCGCCAGCAGCCAAGAAGGGACAGGGAACACTGAAGCTTTCTTT. It yields the protein CASSQEGTGNTEAFF.